These 23 T cell receptor beta chains originate from one sample sequenced in a study of glioma-infiltrating T cells after dendritic cell vaccination. Only in-frame clones appear in the TCRdb table, and some are missing; sequencing was by immunoSEQ multiplex PCR. The sample yields tens of thousands of clones, 85% seen once. The time point denotes: after dendritic cell vaccination, including at tumor progression/relapse. Sequences were derived from blood, sampled after dendritic cell vaccination. These receptors all come from a human donor with glioblastoma.

This clone was recorded once. V gene TRBV7-7 combines with J gene TRBJ2-1; maybe TRBD2 (6 bases). The V end lost 5 bases, the J end lost 5 bases, and 16 bases lay between the germline ends. The germline V gene encodes CDR1 SSHAT and CDR2 FNYEAQ (reference sequence). The CDR3 sequence is 15 residues long. DNA of the CDR3: TGTGCCAGCAGCATCGATGGGGGGAGGAACAATGAGCAGTTCTTC. Amino acids: CASSIDGGRNNEQFF. Filled out from reference TRBV7-7 and TRBJ2-1, the complete variable domain reads GAGVSQSPRYKVTKRGQDVTLRCDPISSHATLYWYQQALGQGPEFLTYFNYEAQPDKSGLPSDRFSAERPEGSISTLTIQRTEQRDSAMYRCASSIDGGRNNEQFFGPGTRLTVL.

The chain uses TRBV9 and TRBJ2-5; 11 bases match TRBD2. J was trimmed by 4 bases and V by 0 bases; bases with no gene match: 11. Germline CDR1 is SGDLS and CDR2 is YYNGEE. The CDR3 contains 18 residues. CDR3 coding DNA: TGTGCCAGCAGCGTAGGAGAACTAGCGGGAGTTGAGGGAGAGACCCAGTACTTC. It encodes CASSVGELAGVEGETQYF.

The rearrangement joins TRBV7-7 to TRBJ2-5; 7 bases are a match to TRBD1. The CDR3 length is 14 residues. In germline, CDR1 is SSHAT, CDR2 FNYEAQ (reference sequence). After removal of 4 bases from V and 5 bases from J, the junction contained 7 bases not matched to a gene. The CDR3 DNA reads as TGTGCCAGCAGCTACACGACAGGGCTGGAGACCCAGTACTTC. This codes for CASSYTTGLETQYF.

On this clone itself: The junction differs from germline at one of its ends, possibly a read error. This sequence joins TRBV10-2 and TRBJ2-3; the match to TRBD2 covers 11 bases. CDR1 is WSHSY and CDR2 is SAAADI in the germline V gene. This CDR3 contains 17 residues. CDR3 protein: CASSGLAGGRGTDTQYF. CDR3 sequence (DNA): TGCGCCAGCAGTGGGCTAGCGGGGGGCCGTGGCACGGATACGCAGTATTTT.

The rearrangement links TRBV5-4 to TRBJ2-2; 14 positions agree with TRBD2. Germline V CDR1 and CDR2: SGHNT, YYREEE (reference sequence). J was trimmed by 7 bases and V by 4 bases; bases with no gene match: 6. The CDR3 is 16 residues long. CDR3: CASSKGLAGVGGELFF. The DNA for the CDR3 is TGTGCCAGCAGCAAGGGACTAGCGGGAGTAGGCGGGGAGCTGTTTTTT.

This sequence joins TRBV4-1 and TRBJ1-2; D uncertain. Deletions cut 4 bases from V and 5 bases from J, with 14 bases between. This CDR3 has 14 amino acids. In germline, CDR1 is MGHRA, CDR2 YSYEKL. The CDR3 DNA follows: TGCGCCAGCAGCCTGCTTACCGGTCCTTATGGCTACACCTTC. This translates into CASSLLTGPYGYTF.

The chain combines TRBV15 with TRBJ2-1; possibly TRBD2 for D (5 bases). Between the trimmed V and J ends, which lost 0 bases and 7 bases, there was a span of 16 bases. The CDR3 runs 16 residues. Germline-derived CDR1 and CDR2 are LNHNV and YYDKDF (reference sequence). The CDR3 spells CATSRDRLAGVNEQFF. The DNA of the CDR3 is TGTGCCACCAGCAGAGATAGGCTAGCAGGAGTAAATGAGCAGTTCTTC.

V is TRBV5-1 and J is TRBJ2-1; 10 bases are shared with TRBD2. CDR1 SGHRS and CDR2 YFSETQ come from the germline V gene. V lost 1 base, J lost 8 bases, and 6 bases stayed unmatched. The CDR3 is made up of 15 amino acids. DNA for the CDR3: TGCGCCAGCAGCTTGACCAGCGGGGGGGCCCATGAGCAGTTCTTC. Translation gives CASSLTSGGAHEQFF.

The chain uses TRBV4-3 and TRBJ2-2, with D uncertain. V dropped 3 bases and J dropped 0 bases, with 11 bases sitting between them. Per germline, CDR1 LGHNA and CDR2 YSLEER. The CDR3 length is 16 residues. In DNA form, the CDR3 reads TGCGCCAGCAGCCAGAAGACACTCGCGAACACCGGGGAGCTGTTTTTT. As protein: CASSQKTLANTGELFF.

The V and J genes are TRBV5-4 and TRBJ2-7, with D possibly TRBD1 on 7 matching bases. Germline V CDR1 and CDR2: SGHNT, YYREEE (reference sequence). With 4 bases removed from V and 5 bases from J, the gap between germline ends came to 10 bases. This CDR3 has 12 residues. Written as DNA, the CDR3 is TGTGCCAGCAGCCCAGGGGGGCACGAGCAGTACTTC. This encodes CASSPGGHEQYF.

The sample holds one count of this clone. V is TRBV5-4 and J is TRBJ2-3; TRBD1 is a possible D gene (5 bases). This CDR3 has 15 amino acids. Between the trimmed V and J ends, which lost 2 bases and 4 bases, there was a span of 14 bases. CDR1 and CDR2 from the germline V gene are SGHNT and YYREEE (reference sequence). The CDR3 coding sequence is TGTGCCAGCAGCTTCGGCAGGGTTCTTGCAGATACGCAGTATTTT. This codes for CASSFGRVLADTQYF.

This chain uses TRBV9 with TRBJ1-6; D is uncertain. Germline CDR1 and CDR2: SGDLS and YYNGEE. The CDR3 covers 14 residues. The ends were cut back, 0 bases at V and 6 bases at J, with 7 bases in the middle. The CDR3 DNA reads as TGTGCCAGCAGCGTAGTTGGCGGTAATTCACCCCTCCACTTT. Translating gives CASSVVGGNSPLHF.

The chain combines TRBV4-1 with TRBJ2-3; the match to TRBD2 covers 8 bases. Germline CDR1 is MGHRA and CDR2 is YSYEKL. The CDR3 spans 22 residues. The J segment lost 3 bases and the V segment lost 2 bases, leaving 25 bases of the junction unmatched. In DNA form, the CDR3 reads TGCGCCAGCAGCCAATCAAGCCCCCACCTTAGCGGGATGGGGGGTTATACAGATACGCAGTATTTT. This codes for CASSQSSPHLSGMGGYTDTQYF.

The chain has TRBV10-2 and TRBJ2-7, with 11 bases that match TRBD1. The CDR3 loop spans 16 amino acids. From germline, CDR1 is WSHSY and CDR2 SAAADI. V shed 0 bases, J shed 7 bases, and the junction held 8 bases outside the gene matches. The CDR3 coding sequence is TGCGCCAGCAGTGAGTCCGAGGACAGGGGGCGGCGGGAGCAGTACTTC. Translated: CASSESEDRGRREQYF.

CDR3 coding DNA: TGTGCCAGCAGTCCGCGACAGGGGGGGACTAACTATGGCTACACCTTC. This gives the protein CASSPRQGGTNYGYTF. This sequence joins TRBV7-2 and TRBJ1-2; 9 bases align to TRBD1. The CDR3 has 16 amino acids. Germline values: CDR1 SGHTA, CDR2 FQGNSA. After removal of 6 bases from V and 0 bases from J, the junction contained 8 bases not matched to a gene. The full variable domain, in which reference TRBV7-2 and TRBJ1-2 provide the parts outside the CDR3, is GAGVSQSPSNKVTEKGKDVELRCDPISGHTALYWYRQSLGQGLEFLIYFQGNSAPDKSGLPSDRFSAERTGGSVSTLTIQRTQQEDSAVYLCASSPRQGGTNYGYTFGSGTRLTVV.

This chain joins TRBV5-1 and TRBJ2-5, with D maybe TRBD2 (6 bases). The CDR3 sequence is 14 residues long. The V gene lost 5 bases and the J gene lost 2 bases, with 13 bases spanning the gap. The germline V gene encodes CDR1 SGHRS and CDR2 YFSETQ. In nucleotides, the CDR3 is TGCGCCAGCAGACGGGAGCGAATACAAGAGACCCAGTACTTC. As protein: CASRRERIQETQYF.

The J gene is TRBJ1-4, the V gene TRBV10-3; D gene ambiguous. The CDR3 totals 14 residues. V gave up 6 bases and J gave up 4 bases, with 12 bases separating them. CDR1 and CDR2 (germline): ENHRY, SYGVKD. The CDR3 sequence: CAISPGGNNEKLFF. CDR3 nucleotides: TGTGCCATCAGCCCTGGCGGCAATAATGAAAAACTGTTTTTT.

A few counts support this clone. V gene TRBV19 combines with J gene TRBJ2-7; 12 nucleotides agree with TRBD2. Germline V gives CDR1 LNHDA, CDR2 SQIVND (reference sequence). The CDR3 runs 15 residues. Trimming removed 4 bases from V and 3 bases from J; junction bases left unmatched: 4. CDR3 sequence reads: CASSTPGLAGYEQYF. The CDR3 nucleotides read TGTGCCAGTAGTACACCGGGACTAGCGGGCTACGAGCAGTACTTC.

CDR3 nucleotide sequence: TGCAGCGTTGATAGGTCAGGGGTGGACACTGAAGCTTTCTTT. This codes for CSVDRSGVDTEAFF. The V and J genes are TRBV29-1 and TRBJ1-1; possible D gene TRBD1, 6 bases. Looked up from germline, CDR1 is SQVTM and CDR2 is ANQGSEA. This CDR3 has 14 amino acids. Trimming took off 3 bases at V and 3 bases at J, with 14 bases between the two ends.

V usage is TRBV5-5 and J usage is TRBJ2-2, with TRBD2 matching over 11 bases. V trimming: 0 bases; J trimming: 4 bases; junction bases outside the gene matches: 2. Germline V CDR1 and CDR2: SGHKS, YYEKEE (reference sequence). The length of the CDR3 is 16 residues. CDR3 coding DNA: TGTGCCAGCAGCTTGGGACTAGCGGGAATCACCGGGGAGCTGTTTTTT. It codes for CASSLGLAGITGELFF.

This chain links TRBV6-7 with TRBJ2-7; weak D call: TRBD1 (6 bases). TRBV6-7 is identified as an open reading frame with a role that is uncertain. CDR3 length: 16 amino acids. The ends were cut back, 6 bases at V and 4 bases at J, with 22 bases in the middle. The CDR3: CASRMRTVPFSYEQYF. Written as DNA, the CDR3 is TGTGCCAGCAGAATGCGGACAGTGCCCTTTTCTTACGAGCAGTACTTC.

The rearrangement links TRBV6-5 to TRBJ1-3; no clear D gene. V was pared by 5 bases and J by 0 bases, with 5 bases between. CDR1 and CDR2 from the germline V gene are MNHEY and SVGAGI. The length of the CDR3 is 13 residues. The CDR3 protein is CASSQASGNTIYF. The CDR3 coding sequence is TGTGCCAGCAGTCAAGCCTCTGGAAACACCATATATTTT.

This clone was detected only a few times. This chain uses TRBV6-5 with TRBJ1-5; 8 bases align to TRBD1. Unmatched junction bases numbered 7, after V lost 7 bases and J lost 2 bases. Germline V gene data show CDR1 as MNHEY and CDR2 as SVGAGI. There are 15 residues in the CDR3. The CDR3 spells CASNQGAEGNQPQHF. The CDR3 nucleotides are TGTGCCAGCAATCAGGGGGCGGAGGGCAATCAGCCCCAGCATTTT.